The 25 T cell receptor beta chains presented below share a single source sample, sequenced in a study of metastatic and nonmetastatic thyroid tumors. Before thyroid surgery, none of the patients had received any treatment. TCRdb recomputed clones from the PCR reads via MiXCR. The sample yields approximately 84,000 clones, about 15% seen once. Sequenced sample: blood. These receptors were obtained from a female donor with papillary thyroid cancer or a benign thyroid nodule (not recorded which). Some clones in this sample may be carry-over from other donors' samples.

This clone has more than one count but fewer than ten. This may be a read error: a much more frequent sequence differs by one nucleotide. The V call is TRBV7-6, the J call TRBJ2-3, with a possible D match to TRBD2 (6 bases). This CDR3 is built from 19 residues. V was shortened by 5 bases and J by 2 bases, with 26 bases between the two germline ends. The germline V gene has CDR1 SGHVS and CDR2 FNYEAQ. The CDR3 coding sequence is TGTGCCAGCAGCCCCCATGCAGAAAGTCTAGCGTGGGCCACAGATACGCAGTATTTT. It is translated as CASSPHAESLAWATDTQYF.

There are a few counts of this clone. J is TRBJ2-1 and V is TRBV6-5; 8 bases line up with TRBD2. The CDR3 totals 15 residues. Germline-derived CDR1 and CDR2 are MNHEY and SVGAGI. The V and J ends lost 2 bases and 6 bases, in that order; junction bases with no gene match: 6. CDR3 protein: CASSYPGLDGNEQFF. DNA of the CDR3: TGTGCCAGCAGTTACCCGGGACTAGATGGCAATGAGCAGTTCTTC.

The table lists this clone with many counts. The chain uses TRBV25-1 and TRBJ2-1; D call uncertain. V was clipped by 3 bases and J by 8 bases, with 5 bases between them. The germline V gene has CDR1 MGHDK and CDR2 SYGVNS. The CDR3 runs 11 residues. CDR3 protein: CASSDSHEQFF. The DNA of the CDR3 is TGTGCCAGCAGTGATTCGCATGAGCAGTTCTTC.

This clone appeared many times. The chain's CDR3 is CASSPQRQPLHF. CDR3 bases: TGTGCCAGCAGCCCACAGAGGCAACCCCTCCACTTT. The rearrangement uses TRBV6-2 or TRBV6-3 and TRBJ1-6, with D unresolved. Trimming cost V 6 bases and J 12 bases, with 12 bases left between them. Germline-derived CDR1 and CDR2 are MNHEY and SVGEGT. The CDR3 is made up of 12 amino acids.

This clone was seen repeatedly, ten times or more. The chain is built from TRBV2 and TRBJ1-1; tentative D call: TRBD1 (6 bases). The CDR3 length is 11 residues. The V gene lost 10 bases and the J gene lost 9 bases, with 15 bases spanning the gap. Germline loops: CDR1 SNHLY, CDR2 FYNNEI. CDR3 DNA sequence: TGTGCCACAAGCATAGACAGGCAAGCTTTCTTT. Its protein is CATSIDRQAFF. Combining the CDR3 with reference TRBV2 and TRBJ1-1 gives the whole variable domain EPEVTQTPSHQVTQMGQEVILRCVPISNHLYFYWYRQILGQKVEFLVSFYNNEISEKSEIFDDQFSVERPDGSNFTLKIRSTKLEDSAMYFCATSIDRQAFFGQGTRLTVV.

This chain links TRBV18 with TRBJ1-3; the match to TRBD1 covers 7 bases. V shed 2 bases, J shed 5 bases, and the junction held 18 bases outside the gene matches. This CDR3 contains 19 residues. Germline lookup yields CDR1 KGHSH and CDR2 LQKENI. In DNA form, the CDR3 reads TGTGCCAGCTCACCAGGAGTAACAGGGGCGCAGACGATTAGAAACACCATATATTTT. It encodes CASSPGVTGAQTIRNTIYF.

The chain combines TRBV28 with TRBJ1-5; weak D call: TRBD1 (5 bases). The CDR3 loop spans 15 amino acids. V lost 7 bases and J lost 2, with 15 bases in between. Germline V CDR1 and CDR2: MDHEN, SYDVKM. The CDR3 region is CASTPGGHGNQPQHF. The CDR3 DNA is TGTGCCAGCACCCCCGGTGGACATGGCAATCAGCCCCAGCATTTT. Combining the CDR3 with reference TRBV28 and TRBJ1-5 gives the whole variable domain DVKVTQSSRYLVKRTGEKVFLECVQDMDHENMFWYRQDPGLGLRLIYFSYDVKMKEKGDIPEGYSVSREKKERFSLILESASTNQTSMYLCASTPGGHGNQPQHFGDGTRLSIL.

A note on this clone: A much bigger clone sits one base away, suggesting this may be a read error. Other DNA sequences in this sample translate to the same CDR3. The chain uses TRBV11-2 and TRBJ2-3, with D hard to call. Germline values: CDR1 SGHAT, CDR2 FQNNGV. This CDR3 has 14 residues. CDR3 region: CASSLGPSTDTQYF. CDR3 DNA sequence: TGTGCCAGCAGTCTCGGACCCAGCACAGATACGCAATATTTT. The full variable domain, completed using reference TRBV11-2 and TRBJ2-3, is EAGVAQSPRYKIIEKRQSVAFWCNPISGHATLYWYQQILGQGPKLLIQFQNNGVVDDSQLPKDRFSAERLKGVDSTLKIQPAKLEDSAVYLCASSLGPSTDTQYFGPGTRLTVL.

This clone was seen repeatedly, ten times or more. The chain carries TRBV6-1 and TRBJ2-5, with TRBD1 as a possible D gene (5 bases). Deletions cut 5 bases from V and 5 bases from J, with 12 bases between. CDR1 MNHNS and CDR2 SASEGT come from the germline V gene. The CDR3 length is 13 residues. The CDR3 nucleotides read TGTGCCAGCAGTAGGGGCCGGTGGGAGACCCAGTACTTC. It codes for CASSRGRWETQYF.

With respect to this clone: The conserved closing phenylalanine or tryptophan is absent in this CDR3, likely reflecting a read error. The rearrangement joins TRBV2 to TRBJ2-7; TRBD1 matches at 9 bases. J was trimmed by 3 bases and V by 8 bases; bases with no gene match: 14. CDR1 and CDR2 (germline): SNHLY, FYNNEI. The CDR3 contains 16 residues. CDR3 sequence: CASLYPGQGLYYEQYL. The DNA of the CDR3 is TGTGCCAGCTTATATCCGGGACAGGGACTCTACTACGAGCAGTACCTC.

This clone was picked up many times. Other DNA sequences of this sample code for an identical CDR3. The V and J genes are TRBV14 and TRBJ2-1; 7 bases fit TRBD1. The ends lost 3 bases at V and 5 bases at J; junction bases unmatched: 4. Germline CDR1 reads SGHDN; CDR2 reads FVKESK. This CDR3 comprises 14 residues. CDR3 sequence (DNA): TGTGCCAGCAGCCACCCGGGACAGAACAATGAGCAGTTCTTC. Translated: CASSHPGQNNEQFF.

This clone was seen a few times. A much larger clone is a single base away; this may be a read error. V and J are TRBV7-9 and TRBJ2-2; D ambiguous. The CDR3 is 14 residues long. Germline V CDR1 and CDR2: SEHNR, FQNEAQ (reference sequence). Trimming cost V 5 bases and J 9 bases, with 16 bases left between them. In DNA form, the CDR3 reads TGTGCCAGCAGCAAACCCCCGAAGACCCGGGAGCTGTTTTTT. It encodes CASSKPPKTRELFF.

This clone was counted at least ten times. The CDR3 loop is CASSSVTGYYEQFF. The DNA for the CDR3 is TGTGCCAGCAGCTCAGTAACAGGGTACTATGAGCAGTTCTTC. The V call is TRBV7-9, the J call TRBJ2-1; perhaps TRBD1 as D (6 bases). Trimming removed 4 bases from V and 8 bases from J, with 15 bases in between. CDR3 length: 14 amino acids. Germline V CDR1 and CDR2: SEHNR, FQNEAQ (reference sequence).

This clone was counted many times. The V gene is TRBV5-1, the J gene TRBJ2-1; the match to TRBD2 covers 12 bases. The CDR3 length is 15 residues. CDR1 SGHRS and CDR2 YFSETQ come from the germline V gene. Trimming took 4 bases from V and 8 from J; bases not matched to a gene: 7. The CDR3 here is CASSRTSGGLDEQFF. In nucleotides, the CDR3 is TGCGCCAGCAGCCGTACTAGCGGGGGGCTAGATGAGCAGTTCTTC. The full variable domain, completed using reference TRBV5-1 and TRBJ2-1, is KAGVTQTPRYLIKTRGQQVTLSCSPISGHRSVSWYQQTPGQGLQFLFEYFSETQRNKGNFPGRFSGRQFSNSRSEMNVSTLELGDSALYLCASSRTSGGLDEQFFGPGTRLTVL.

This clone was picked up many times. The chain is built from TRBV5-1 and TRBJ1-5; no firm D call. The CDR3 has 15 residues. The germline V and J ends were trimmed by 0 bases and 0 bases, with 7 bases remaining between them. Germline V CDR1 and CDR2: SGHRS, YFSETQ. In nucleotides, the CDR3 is TGCGCCAGCAGCTTGGAAGGTAATAGCAATCAGCCCCAGCATTTT. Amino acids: CASSLEGNSNQPQHF.

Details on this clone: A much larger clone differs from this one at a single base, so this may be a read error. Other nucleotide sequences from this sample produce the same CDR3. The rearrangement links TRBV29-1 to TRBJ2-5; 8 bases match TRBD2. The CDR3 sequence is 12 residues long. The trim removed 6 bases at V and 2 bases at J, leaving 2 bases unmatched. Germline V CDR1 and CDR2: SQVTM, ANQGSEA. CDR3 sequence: CSVLAGQETQYF. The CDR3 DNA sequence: TGCAGCGTCTTAGCGGGACAAGAGACCCAGTACTTC. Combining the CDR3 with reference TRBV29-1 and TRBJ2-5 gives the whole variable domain SAVISQKPSRDICQRGTSLTIQCQVDSQVTMMFWYRQQPGQSLTLIATANQGSEATYESGFVIDKFPISRPNLTFSTLTVSNMSPEDSSIYLCSVLAGQETQYFGPGTRLLVL.

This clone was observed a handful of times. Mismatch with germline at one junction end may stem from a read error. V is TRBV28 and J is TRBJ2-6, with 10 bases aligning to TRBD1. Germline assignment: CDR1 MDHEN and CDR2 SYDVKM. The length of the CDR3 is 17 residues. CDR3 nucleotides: TGTGCCAGCAGGCACGGACAGGGGGGCTCTGGGGCCAACGTCCTGAATTTC. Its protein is CASRHGQGGSGANVLNF.

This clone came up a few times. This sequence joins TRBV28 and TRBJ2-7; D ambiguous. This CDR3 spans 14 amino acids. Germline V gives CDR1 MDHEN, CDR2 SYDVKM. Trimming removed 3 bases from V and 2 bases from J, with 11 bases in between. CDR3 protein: CASSFGVRTYEQYF. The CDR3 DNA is TGTGCCAGCAGTTTTGGCGTCCGCACCTACGAGCAGTACTTC.

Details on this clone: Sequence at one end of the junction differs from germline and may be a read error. CDR3 nucleotide sequence: TGTGTCACCAGCAGAGATTTGATAGAAACTCAGCCCCAGCATTTT. Translating gives CVTSRDLIETQPQHF. The gene calls are TRBV15 and TRBJ1-5; D call uncertain. Germline V gene data show CDR1 as LNHNV and CDR2 as YYDKDF (reference sequence). The CDR3 contains 15 residues.

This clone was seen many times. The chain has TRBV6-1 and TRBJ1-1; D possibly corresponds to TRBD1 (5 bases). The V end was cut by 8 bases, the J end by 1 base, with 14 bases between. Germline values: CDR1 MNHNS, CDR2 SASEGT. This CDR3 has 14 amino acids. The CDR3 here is CASLWVGQNTEAFF. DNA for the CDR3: TGTGCCAGCTTGTGGGTGGGGCAGAACACTGAAGCTTTCTTT.

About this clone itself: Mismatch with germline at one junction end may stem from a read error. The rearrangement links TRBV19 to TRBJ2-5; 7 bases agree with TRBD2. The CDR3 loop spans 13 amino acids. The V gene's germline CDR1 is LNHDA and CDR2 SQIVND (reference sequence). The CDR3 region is CASTGAGEEAQYF. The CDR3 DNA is TGTGCCAGTACCGGGGCGGGGGAAGAGGCCCAGTACTTC.

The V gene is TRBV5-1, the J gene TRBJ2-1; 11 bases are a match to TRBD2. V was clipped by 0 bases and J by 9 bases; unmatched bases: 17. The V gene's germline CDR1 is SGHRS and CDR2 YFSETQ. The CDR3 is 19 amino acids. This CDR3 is CASSLGGTSGGPGSCEQFF. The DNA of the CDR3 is TGCGCCAGCAGCTTGGGGGGGACTAGCGGTGGGCCGGGTAGTTGTGAGCAGTTCTTC.

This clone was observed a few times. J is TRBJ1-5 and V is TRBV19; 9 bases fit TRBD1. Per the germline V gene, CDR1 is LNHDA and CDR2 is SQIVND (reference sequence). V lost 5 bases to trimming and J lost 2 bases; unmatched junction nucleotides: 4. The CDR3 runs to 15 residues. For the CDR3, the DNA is TGTGCCAGTAGTCGACAGGGGGTCGGCAATCAGCCCCAGCATTTT. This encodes CASSRQGVGNQPQHF.

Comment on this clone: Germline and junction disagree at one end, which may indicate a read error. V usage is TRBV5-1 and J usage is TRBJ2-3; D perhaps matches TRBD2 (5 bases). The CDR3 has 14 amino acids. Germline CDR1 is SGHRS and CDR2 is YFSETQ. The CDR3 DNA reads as TGCTCCAGCAGATACCCCGGAGGTACAGATACGCAATATTTT. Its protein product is CSSRYPGGTDTQYF.

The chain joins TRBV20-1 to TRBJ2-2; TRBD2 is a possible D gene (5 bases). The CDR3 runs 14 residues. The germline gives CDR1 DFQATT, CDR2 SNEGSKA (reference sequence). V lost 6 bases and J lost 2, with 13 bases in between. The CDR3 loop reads CSARPGVNTGELFF. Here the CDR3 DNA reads TGCAGTGCCCGGCCCGGGGTTAACACCGGGGAGCTGTTTTTT.